The source of this T cell receptor (beta chain) is a study of beta chain features in type 1 diabetes. Study-wide results and limits: At VDJ recombination sites, type 1 diabetes patients had fewer insertions and more deleted nucleotides. TCRB CDR3s from Type 1 diabetes patients were moderately but significantly shorter in all four CD4+ subsets.

This CDR3 is 12 amino acids long. Deletions cut 0 bases from V and 8 bases from J, with 6 bases between. Germline V CDR1 and CDR2: SGHRS, YFSETQ. Sequenced material consisted of expressed TCRB transcripts (all of the isolated RNA was reverse transcribed). Only in-frame clones appear in the TCRdb table, and some are missing; sequencing was by immunoSEQ multiplex PCR. The sample has hundreds of thousands of clones; under 8.5% are singletons. As regards this clone: Its target is unknown.

A heparinised blood draw that averaged roughly 100 mL was obtained once from each donor. Sorting that relied on CD45RO/CCR7/CD25/CD127/CD95/CD27 yielded CD4+ naive, central memory, regulatory and stem cell-like memory cells. The sequence was collected from a woman under 30 in good health. Material: central memory CD4+ T cells from blood. This chain connects TRBV5-1 to TRBJ2-1; TRBD2 might be the D (5 bases). CDR3 loop: CASSLGADEQFF. The DNA of the CDR3 is TGCGCCAGCAGCTTGGGAGCGGATGAGCAGTTCTTC. Together with reference TRBV5-1 and TRBJ2-1, the CDR3 gives the full variable domain: KAGVTQTPRYLIKTRGQQVTLSCSPISGHRSVSWYQQTPGQGLQFLFEYFSETQRNKGNFPGRFSGRQFSNSRSEMNVSTLELGDSALYLCASSLGADEQFFGPGTRLTVL.